This TCR beta chain is drawn from a study of blood T cell repertoires in COVID-19. The data were produced by immunoSEQ multiplex PCR, yet TCRdb's version contains in-frame clones alone and is incomplete. The repertoire consists of approximately 190,000 clones, with about 86% occurring once and the leading ten covering roughly 25%. This CDR3 contains 17 residues. The J segment lost 3 bases and the V segment lost 7 bases, leaving 13 bases of the junction unmatched. The source is a woman aged 35 to 49 in a cohort exposed to, infected with or recovered from COVID-19 (not recorded which). Source material: PBMCs or T cells enriched from blood (not recorded which). This rearrangement joins TRBV6-7 to TRBJ1-1, with 11 bases that match TRBD1. TRBV6-7 belongs to the ORF category, with a function that is uncertain. The chain's CDR3 is CASISGRTGGDDTEAFF. In DNA, the CDR3 is TGTGCCAGCATCTCCGGCAGGACAGGGGGCGATGACACTGAAGCTTTCTTT.